These 5 T cell receptor beta chains were sequenced from one sample in a study of cytomegalovirus exposure and HLA in healthy donors. 60 Vbeta and 13 Jbeta primers were used in PCR. Some clones are missing from TCRdb's copy, which holds only in-frame ones; the method was immunoSEQ multiplex PCR. The sample has about 99,000 clones, approximately 81% seen once. The sample consisted of PBMCs. The receptors come from a male donor in good health and CMV-seropositive.

The V and J genes are TRBV5-4 and TRBJ2-6, with D hard to call. The CDR3 contains 14 residues. From germline, CDR1 is SGHNT and CDR2 YYREEE (reference sequence). The germline V and J ends were trimmed by 0 bases and 4 bases, with 5 bases remaining between them. The CDR3 is CASSLVAGANVLTF. In DNA, the CDR3 is TGTGCCAGCAGCTTGGTAGCAGGGGCCAACGTCCTGACTTTC.

This chain connects TRBV5-1 to TRBJ2-1, with a weak D call TRBD2 (7 bases). Germline V gene data show CDR1 as SGHRS and CDR2 as YFSETQ. CDR3 length: 15 residues. Trimming removed 1 base at V and 5 bases at J, with 13 bases between. CDR3 bases: TGCGCCAGCAGCTTGTTCGCGGGGGCCCACAATGAGCAGTTCTTC. Its protein product is CASSLFAGAHNEQFF. Supplemented by reference TRBV5-1 and TRBJ2-1, the full variable domain reads KAGVTQTPRYLIKTRGQQVTLSCSPISGHRSVSWYQQTPGQGLQFLFEYFSETQRNKGNFPGRFSGRQFSNSRSEMNVSTLELGDSALYLCASSLFAGAHNEQFFGPGTRLTVL.

The V gene is TRBV5-1, the J gene TRBJ2-7, with D perhaps TRBD1 (5 bases). CDR1 is SGHRS, CDR2 YFSETQ, per germline. CDR3 length: 16 amino acids. V shed 0 bases and J shed 0 bases, with 13 bases lying between them. CDR3 coding DNA: TGCGCCAGCAGCTTGGCGGACACGCAATTCTCCTACGAGCAGTACTTC. This encodes CASSLADTQFSYEQYF.

This chain uses TRBV7-8 with TRBJ2-1; D possibly corresponds to TRBD1 (6 bases). CDR3 length: 14 residues. V lost 5 bases to trimming and J lost 1 base, with 9 bases between them. Germline values: CDR1 SGHVS, CDR2 FQNEAQ. For the CDR3, the DNA is TGTGCCAGCAGCCCCCAGGGGTCCTACAATGAGCAGTTCTTC. Translated: CASSPQGSYNEQFF.

This clone showed up just once. In nucleotides, the CDR3 is TGTGCCAGCAGCTCCGGGACAGGGGCTAAAGAGACCCAGTACTTC. Translation gives CASSSGTGAKETQYF. The V gene is TRBV27, the J gene TRBJ2-5; 10 bases fit TRBD1. V lost 6 bases to trimming and J lost 3 bases; unmatched junction nucleotides: 7. Germline lookup yields CDR1 MNHEY and CDR2 SMNVEV (reference sequence). This CDR3 has 15 amino acids.